Shown below are 7 T cell receptor beta chains from a single sample sequenced in a study of early stage breast cancer tumors. Assay used: immunoSEQ multiplex PCR; TCRdb lists only in-frame clones, some missing. The sample records approximately 6,500 clones, over 60% being singletons. The specimen sequenced was normal breast tissue next to the tumor. The receptors originated from a person between 50 and 60 years old with breast cancer.

The rearrangement joins TRBV4-2 to TRBJ1-2, with D unresolved. The CDR3 loop spans 15 amino acids. V was shortened by 5 bases and J by 3 bases, with 16 bases between the two germline ends. The germline V gene encodes CDR1 LGHNA and CDR2 YNFKEQ. The CDR3 reads CASSLAEGGYYGYTF. The CDR3 region has the DNA TGTGCCAGCAGCTTAGCCGAGGGAGGGTACTATGGCTACACCTTC.

This clone was detected only once. The DNA of the CDR3 is TGTGCCAGCAGTTACTCTGGGACTAGCGTTGCCGGGGAGCTGTTTTTT. This encodes CASSYSGTSVAGELFF. V usage is TRBV6-5 and J usage is TRBJ2-2, with 10 bases aligning to TRBD2. This CDR3 comprises 16 residues. CDR1 is MNHEY and CDR2 is SVGAGI in the germline V gene. With V trimmed by 0 bases and J by 6 bases, 4 bases remained unmatched.

The CDR3 region is CASTKTWEYF. CDR3 in DNA: TGTGCCAGCACCAAGACGTGGGAATACTTC. The chain employs TRBV21-1 and TRBJ2-7. TRBV21-1 is a pseudogene. There are 10 residues in the CDR3.

Relative to its sample, this clone is medium-sized (0.01 to 0.1%). The chain has TRBV28 and TRBJ1-4; 9 bases line up with TRBD1. The J segment lost 3 bases and the V segment lost 3 bases, leaving 2 bases of the junction unmatched. Germline V gene lookup returns CDR1 MDHEN and CDR2 SYDVKM. CDR3 length: 15 amino acids. The CDR3 bases are TGTGCCAGCAGTTTGGGACAGGGAGCTAATGAAAAACTGTTTTTT. Translated: CASSLGQGANEKLFF.

This clone occurred once. The gene calls are TRBV7-2 and TRBJ2-2; 8 bases line up with TRBD1. V lost 5 bases, J lost 4 bases, and 3 bases stayed unmatched. CDR1 and CDR2 (germline): SGHTA, FQGNSA. The CDR3 totals 14 residues. CDR3 sequence (DNA): TGTGCCAGCAGCCGACAGGGGATCACCGGGGAGCTGTTTTTT. It encodes CASSRQGITGELFF.

J is TRBJ1-5 and V is TRBV19, with D possibly being TRBD1 (5 bases). V gave up 6 bases and J gave up 0 bases, with 9 bases separating them. CDR3 length: 14 residues. Germline V gene lookup returns CDR1 LNHDA and CDR2 SQIVND (reference sequence). As DNA, the CDR3 is TGTGCCAGTAGGATTACAGGTAGCAATCAGCCCCAGCATTTT. It is translated as CASRITGSNQPQHF.

The rearrangement joins TRBV4-1 to TRBJ2-2; 7 bases are shared with TRBD1. Germline V gene sequence: CDR1 MGHRA, CDR2 YSYEKL. The CDR3 spans 15 residues. V trimming: 7 bases; J trimming: 2 bases; junction bases outside the gene matches: 7. CDR3 sequence (DNA): TGCGCCAGCAACCCAGGACAGGATAACACCGGGGAGCTGTTTTTT. It is translated as CASNPGQDNTGELFF.